This T cell receptor (beta chain) is drawn from a study of regulatory T cells in long-lasting Graves disease. This clonotype was observed a few times. Germline V CDR1 and CDR2: MNHEY, SVGAGI. V shed 0 bases and J shed 1 base, with 10 bases lying between them. The CDR3 length is 16 residues. CDR3-region Arm-PCR and iRepertoire HTBI primers produced the TCR beta libraries. TCRdb re-called the multiplex PCR reads with MiXCR, one entry per CDR3 protein. The table lists hundreds of thousands of distinct CDR3 sequences, 30% of them singletons. Time point in this sample: persistent/refractory GD, antithyroid drugs over 5 years with positive TRAb. RNA extracted from PBMCs served as the sequencing template.

The origin of this receptor is a female donor with Graves disease. The specimen comprised peripheral blood mononuclear cells (PBMCs), sampled when the disease was refractory, from a patient treated with antithyroid drugs. The chain uses TRBV6-5 and TRBJ1-5, with D unclear. The CDR3 loop reads CASSYSGYRSNQPQHF. Here the CDR3 DNA reads TGTGCCAGCAGTTACTCGGGGTATCGGAGCAATCAGCCCCAGCATTTT.